This T cell receptor beta chain was recorded in a study of blood T cell repertoires in COVID-19. Across the whole study: Acute and convalescent COVID-19 samples came from the United States, Italy and Spain. From T cells, B-cell-depleted T cells, or PBMCs came the material, which was cDNA or gDNA.

Per the authors' pipeline: Cell counts per sample came from amplifying reference gene primers. TCRdb's copy holds only in-frame clones and misses some; the assay was immunoSEQ multiplex PCR. V, J and clone size were drawn from that table, and D and trimming were deduced from the DNA. The table lists approximately 210,000 clones, about 88% of them singletons. The sequencing input was peripheral blood. The clonotype originates from a human donor in a cohort sampled during active COVID-19.

Here the CDR3 DNA reads TGTGCCAGCAGCCGCGAACAGGGGGATGGCTACACCTTC. Its translation is CASSREQGDGYTF. V gene TRBV4-2 combines with J gene TRBJ1-2; 8 nucleotides align to TRBD1. V lost 4 bases and J lost 6; bases outside the gene matches: 4. Germline V gene data show CDR1 as LGHNA and CDR2 as YNFKEQ. The CDR3 extends over 13 amino acids.